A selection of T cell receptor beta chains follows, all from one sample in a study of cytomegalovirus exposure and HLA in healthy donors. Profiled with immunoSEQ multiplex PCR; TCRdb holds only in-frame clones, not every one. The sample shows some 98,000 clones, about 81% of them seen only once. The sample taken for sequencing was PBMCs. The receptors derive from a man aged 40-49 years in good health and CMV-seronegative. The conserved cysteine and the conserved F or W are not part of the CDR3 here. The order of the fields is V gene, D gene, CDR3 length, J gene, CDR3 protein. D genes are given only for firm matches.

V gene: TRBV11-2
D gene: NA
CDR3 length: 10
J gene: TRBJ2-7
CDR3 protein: ASSLRGYEQY

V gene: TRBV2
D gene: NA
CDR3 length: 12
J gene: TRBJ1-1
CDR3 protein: ASSDRDIRPEAF

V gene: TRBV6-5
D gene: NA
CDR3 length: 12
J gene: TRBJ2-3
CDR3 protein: ASSYVGGADTQY

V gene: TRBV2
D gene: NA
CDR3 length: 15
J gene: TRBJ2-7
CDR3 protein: ASSRREGGKISYEQY

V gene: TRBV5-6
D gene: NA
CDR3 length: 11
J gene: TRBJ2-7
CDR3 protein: ASSLQGGYEQY

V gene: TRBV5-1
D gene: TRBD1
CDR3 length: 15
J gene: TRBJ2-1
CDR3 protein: ASSSYRDRVDYNEQF

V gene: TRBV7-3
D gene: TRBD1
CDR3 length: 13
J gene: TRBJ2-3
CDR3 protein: ASSRRDRGTDTQY

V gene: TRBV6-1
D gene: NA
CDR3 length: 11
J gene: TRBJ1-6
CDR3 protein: ASSLQEHSPLH

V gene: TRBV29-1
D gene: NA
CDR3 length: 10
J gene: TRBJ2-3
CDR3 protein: SARASTDTQY

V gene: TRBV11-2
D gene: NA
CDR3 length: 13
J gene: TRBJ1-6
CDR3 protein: ASSREGGYNSPLH

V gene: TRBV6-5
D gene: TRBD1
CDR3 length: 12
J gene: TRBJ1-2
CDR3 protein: ASREGTGVYGYT

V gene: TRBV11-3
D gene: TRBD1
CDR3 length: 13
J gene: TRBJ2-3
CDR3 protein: ASSLGDSTTDTQY

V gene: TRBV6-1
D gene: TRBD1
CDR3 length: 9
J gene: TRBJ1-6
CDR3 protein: ASSERQGTL

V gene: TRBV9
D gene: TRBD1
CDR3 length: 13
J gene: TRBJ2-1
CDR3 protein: ASSVGQGDYNEQF

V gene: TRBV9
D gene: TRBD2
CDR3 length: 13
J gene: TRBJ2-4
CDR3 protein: ASSALAGGKNIQY

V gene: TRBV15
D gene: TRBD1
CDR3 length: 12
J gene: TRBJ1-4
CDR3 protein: ATSRGLTGEKLF

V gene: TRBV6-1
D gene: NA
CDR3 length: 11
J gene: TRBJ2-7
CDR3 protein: ASSERGVYEQY

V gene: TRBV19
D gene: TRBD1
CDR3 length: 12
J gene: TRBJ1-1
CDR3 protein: ASSIGQGPGEAF

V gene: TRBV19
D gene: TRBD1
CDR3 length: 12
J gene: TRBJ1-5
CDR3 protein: ASRGRGQNQPQH

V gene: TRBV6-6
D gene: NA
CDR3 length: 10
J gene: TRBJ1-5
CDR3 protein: ASSQSNQPQH

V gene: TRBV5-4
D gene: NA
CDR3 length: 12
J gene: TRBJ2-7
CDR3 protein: ASSLGKGAYEQY

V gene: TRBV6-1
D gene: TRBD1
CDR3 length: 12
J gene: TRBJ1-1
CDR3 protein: ASRLQGRSTEAF

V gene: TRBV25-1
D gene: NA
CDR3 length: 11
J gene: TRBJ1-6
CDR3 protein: ASSDSGGSPLH